Below, 20 T cell receptor beta chains from the same sample are listed, as sequenced in a study of STAT3 mutations in large granular lymphocyte leukemia. Libraries were prepared by immunoSEQ multiplex PCR; TCRdb keeps only in-frame clonotypes and omits some of them. Of approximately 4,400 clones in the sample, about three fifths were seen once. General study points: Every T-cell large granular lymphocyte leukemia patient had at least one immunodominant TCR beta clonotype.

No antigen is known for these receptors. Sequencing input: PBMCs. The receptors originated from a human donor with T large granular lymphocyte leukemia. Some clones in this sample may be carry-over from other donors' samples.

This sequence joins TRBV30 and TRBJ1-2, with D perhaps matching TRBD1 (5 bases). CDR3 length equals 13 residues. V was trimmed by 3 bases and J by 4 bases, leaving 12 bases between them. CDR1 is GTSNPN, CDR2 SVGIG, per germline (reference sequence). CDR3 DNA: TGTGCCTGGAGGGACCAGGGACGCTATGGCTACACCTTC. Protein sequence: CAWRDQGRYGYTF.

This rearrangement joins TRBV4-2 to TRBJ2-7, with 7 bases aligning to TRBD1. The V segment lost 0 bases and the J segment 0 bases; nucleotides outside the gene matches: 2. The CDR3 is 15 amino acids. The germline V gene has CDR1 LGHNA and CDR2 YNFKEQ. The CDR3 bases are TGTGCCAGCAGCCAAGAGGGACAGAACTCCTACGAGCAGTACTTC. It specifies CASSQEGQNSYEQYF.

CDR3 bases: TGTGCCAGCAGCGCAGAAAGGCGGACTGAAGCTTTCTTT. It is translated as CASSAERRTEAFF. The chain uses TRBV5-6 and TRBJ1-1, with no clear D. V dropped 4 bases and J dropped 5 bases, with 12 bases sitting between them. This CDR3 has 13 residues. The germline V gene encodes CDR1 SGHDT and CDR2 YYEEEE.

The rearrangement links TRBV5-1 to TRBJ2-7; D uncertain. Germline values: CDR1 SGHRS, CDR2 YFSETQ. This CDR3 is built from 15 residues. Trimming left V 4 bases short and J 0 bases short, with 14 bases between. In DNA form, the CDR3 reads TGCGCCAGCAGCCTGGACGGATCATTCTCCTACGAGCAGTACTTC. Translation gives CASSLDGSFSYEQYF.

The rearrangement links TRBV30 to TRBJ1-2; TRBD1 matches at 12 bases. From germline, CDR1 is GTSNPN and CDR2 SVGIG (reference sequence). The CDR3 has 16 amino acids. J was trimmed by 6 bases and V by 2 bases; bases with no gene match: 10. CDR3 nucleotides: TGTGCCTGGAGTCCCGGGACAGGGGGCGTCATGGATGGCTACACCTTC. Encoded protein: CAWSPGTGGVMDGYTF. Full variable domain (remainder filled in from reference TRBV30 and TRBJ1-2): SQTIHQWPATLVQPVGSPLSLECTVEGTSNPNLYWYRQAAGRGLQLLFYSVGIGQISSEVPQNLSASRPQDRQFILSSKKLLLSDSGFYLCAWSPGTGGVMDGYTFGSGTRLTVV.

The rearrangement uses TRBV30 and TRBJ1-3; D perhaps matches TRBD1 (5 bases). This CDR3 comprises 16 residues. V was trimmed by 0 bases and J by 4 bases, leaving 16 bases between them. CDR1 is GTSNPN and CDR2 is SVGIG in the germline V gene (reference sequence). The CDR3 DNA reads TGTGCCTGGAGTGTAGGGACTGGGTCTCCCGGAAACACCATATATTTT. Translation gives CAWSVGTGSPGNTIYF.

The chain links TRBV7-9 to TRBJ2-3; possibly TRBD2 for D (7 bases). Germline values: CDR1 SEHNR, CDR2 FQNEAQ (reference sequence). There are 16 residues in the CDR3. The V end lost 4 bases, the J end lost 2 bases, and 16 bases lay between the germline ends. In DNA form, the CDR3 reads TGTGCCAGCAGCTATGGGGGCGGGGGATCCACAGATACGCAGTATTTT. Protein: CASSYGGGGSTDTQYF.

J is TRBJ2-7 and V is TRBV5-5; D not certain. Trimming removed 5 bases at V and 4 bases at J, with 16 bases between. Germline assignment: CDR1 SGHKS and CDR2 YYEKEE (reference sequence). The CDR3 is made up of 14 amino acids. Written as DNA, the CDR3 is TGTGCCAGCAGGCCTTATGACGGGTCATACGAGCAGTACTTC. Its translation is CASRPYDGSYEQYF.

This clone has a single count. The rearrangement joins TRBV29-1 to TRBJ2-5; TRBD1 might be the D (6 bases). CDR1 is SQVTM and CDR2 is ANQGSEA in the germline V gene. The CDR3 is made up of 15 amino acids. Trimming left V 7 bases short and J 7 bases short, with 25 bases between. The CDR3 DNA is TGCAGCGCCGAGGGGGAATCGAAGAGTAAAGGGACCCAGTACTTC. It yields the protein CSAEGESKSKGTQYF.

The chain carries TRBV5-1 and TRBJ2-7; TRBD1 matches at 9 bases. Germline CDR1 is SGHRS and CDR2 is YFSETQ. J gave up 7 bases and V 2 bases, and 7 bases lay outside the gene matches. There are 14 residues in the CDR3. CDR3 DNA sequence: TGCGCCAGCAGCTTAGGGACAGGGCCTTCGGAGCAGTACTTC. Residues: CASSLGTGPSEQYF.

The chain employs TRBV30 and TRBJ1-2, with D possibly being TRBD1 (5 bases). Germline loops: CDR1 GTSNPN, CDR2 SVGIG (reference sequence). The V end lost 1 base, the J end lost 8 bases, and 14 bases lay between the germline ends. The CDR3 runs 13 residues. The CDR3 DNA reads TGTGCCTGGAGTGCCCCCCCTGCAGGGGGCTACACCTTC. Its translation: CAWSAPPAGGYTF.

In its sample, this clone was seen a few times. CDR3 sequence (DNA): TGTGCCAGCAGCCGGGGGGATACTACCAGGGAGACCCAGTACTTC. This codes for CASSRGDTTRETQYF. The gene calls are TRBV14 and TRBJ2-5; D is perhaps TRBD2 (6 bases). This CDR3 is 15 amino acids long. In germline, CDR1 is SGHDN, CDR2 FVKESK. V lost 4 bases, J lost 5 bases, and 17 bases lay in between.

This chain connects TRBV7-2 to TRBJ2-1; the D gene is possibly TRBD2 (6 bases). From germline, CDR1 is SGHTA and CDR2 FQGNSA. Trimming cost V 1 base and J 8 bases, with 18 bases left between them. CDR3 length: 16 residues. The DNA for the CDR3 is TGTGCCAGCAGCTTAGATAAGCGGGCGGGGAGGCATGAGCAGTTCTTC. Translation: CASSLDKRAGRHEQFF.

The V gene is TRBV30, the J gene TRBJ1-2; maybe TRBD1 (5 bases). Germline assignment: CDR1 GTSNPN and CDR2 SVGIG (reference sequence). Trimming took 6 bases from V and 4 from J, leaving 12 bases between them. The CDR3 sequence is 12 residues long. The CDR3 DNA reads as TGTGCCTGCCTCGGGGGAGGCTATGGCTACACCTTC. This codes for CACLGGGYGYTF.

The chain's CDR3 is CASSPTGFKNIQYF. The CDR3 nucleotides read TGTGCCAGCAGCCCGACAGGGTTCAAAAACATTCAGTACTTC. The V call is TRBV7-9, the J call TRBJ2-4; TRBD1 aligns across 7 bases. With V trimmed by 5 bases and J by 3 bases, 4 bases remained unmatched. The germline gives CDR1 SEHNR, CDR2 FQNEAQ (reference sequence). The CDR3 length is 14 residues.

The chain has TRBV25-1 and TRBJ1-6; D remains ambiguous. The V gene's germline CDR1 is MGHDK and CDR2 SYGVNS. Trimming stripped 6 bases from V and 5 bases from J, with 11 bases between. The CDR3 is 14 amino acids. CDR3: CASRLPWNNSPLHF. In DNA form, the CDR3 reads TGTGCCAGCAGATTGCCCTGGAATAATTCACCCCTCCACTTT.

The V gene is TRBV30, the J gene TRBJ1-2, with D hard to call. The CDR3 runs to 13 residues. Trimming shortened V by 0 bases and J by 8 bases, and 13 bases separated the two germline ends. The germline CDR1 and CDR2 sequences are GTSNPN and SVGIG (reference sequence). The CDR3 loop is CAWSVNPDPGYTF. The CDR3 nucleotides read TGTGCCTGGAGTGTAAACCCTGACCCCGGCTACACCTTC.

This clone is labeled as large (0.1 to 1%). J is TRBJ2-6 and V is TRBV5-5; the D is unclear. This CDR3 has 19 residues. CDR1 SGHKS and CDR2 YYEKEE come from the germline V gene (reference sequence). Trimming cost V 2 bases and J 4 bases, with 22 bases left between them. CDR3 sequence reads: CASSFGAAQTPAGANVLTF. The DNA for the CDR3 is TGTGCCAGCAGCTTTGGCGCGGCCCAGACCCCGGCAGGGGCCAACGTCCTGACTTTC.

In its sample, this clone was seen once. The rearrangement joins TRBV5-4 to TRBJ1-1, with a tentative D call TRBD1 (5 bases). The CDR3 is made up of 15 amino acids. Per the germline V gene, CDR1 is SGHNT and CDR2 is YYREEE (reference sequence). Trimming left V 2 bases short and J 1 base short, with 12 bases between. CDR3 protein: CASSLGVERNTEAFF. CDR3 nucleotide sequence: TGTGCCAGCAGCTTAGGGGTCGAGAGGAACACTGAAGCTTTCTTT.

This clone occurred a few times. The chain joins TRBV5-1 to TRBJ2-5; TRBD1 aligns across 10 bases. Germline lookup yields CDR1 SGHRS and CDR2 YFSETQ. The V and J ends lost 5 bases and 5 bases, in that order; junction bases with no gene match: 6. This CDR3 spans 14 amino acids. The CDR3 DNA reads as TGCGCCAGCAGACAGACAGGGGGCGGGGAGACCCAGTACTTC. Translation: CASRQTGGGETQYF.